This T cell receptor (beta chain) came from a study of blood T cells in healthy people across ages. A second PCR, run for roughly 7 to 11 cycles, used a sample-barcoded 5' primer plus a J-beta primer mix. TCRdb itself ran the 5' RACE reads through MiXCR, one entry per CDR3 protein. The table lists about 500,000 distinct CDR3 sequences, less than 25% of them singletons, with just under 9% in the top ten. The sample was also reused in another study, on T cells of mothers and their children. From that paper: Slightly higher, non-significant overlap characterized related mother-child pairs relative to unrelated pairs.

This TCR derives from a boy aged 5-17 years in good health. Sequencing was carried out using blood.

CDR3: CSASRHSNTGELFF. CDR3 DNA sequence: TGCAGTGCTAGTCGGCACTCGAACACCGGGGAGCTGTTTTTT. This rearrangement joins TRBV20-1 to TRBJ2-2; D is unresolved. CDR1 and CDR2 from the germline V gene are DFQATT and SNEGSKA (reference sequence). Trimming cost V 3 bases and J 0 bases, with 8 bases left between them. This CDR3 contains 14 residues.